Detailed here is one T cell receptor (beta chain). Its cognate antigen is unknown. Amplification targeted TCR beta CDR3 regions from RNA transcripts. First-round RT-PCR of the TCR CDR3 relied on the HTBI primer set. MiXCR, run by TCRdb on the multiplex PCR reads, gives a single entry per CDR3 protein. The sample holds under 700,000 distinct CDR3 sequences, 16% seen once. This entry belongs to a study of T cells in Graves' hyperthyroidism and ophthalmopathy. Study summary: Specimen type is peripheral blood, collected at initial diagnosis prior to any treatment. Findings and caveats of the study: The model made its ophthalmopathy prediction, and onset followed a median around 6.9 months later.

CDR1 and CDR2 from the germline V gene are MNHNS and SASEGT. The CDR3 loop spans 15 amino acids. V was clipped by 6 bases and J by 4 bases; unmatched bases: 10. Graves' hyperthyroidism qualified as stable when ophthalmopathy did not progress within 18 months. Together with thyroid ultrasound, orbital computed tomography, serum thyroxine and TRAb, clinical symptoms were used for diagnoses. Specimen: blood. The sequence was collected from a woman aged 18-29 years with Graves' hyperthyroidism. This chain links TRBV6-1 with TRBJ1-2, with 8 positions matching TRBD1. The CDR3 here is CASREDRAKPYGYTF. The CDR3 bases are TGTGCCAGCAGGGAGGACAGGGCCAAACCCTATGGCTACACCTTC.